This TCR beta chain was captured by sequencing in a study of CD8+ T cells in alopecia areata. Sequencing relied on a cDNA template that was reverse transcribed from extracted RNA. Clones were sequenced by immunoSEQ multiplex PCR, and TCRdb holds only the in-frame ones, with some missing. The sample lists 130,000 or so clones; 49% were seen once. From germline, CDR1 is PRHDT and CDR2 FYEKMQ (reference sequence). The CDR3 is 14 amino acids. V lost 0 bases to trimming and J lost 0 bases, with 5 bases between them. This receptor was obtained from a human donor with alopecia areata. Material: CD8+ T cells sorted from blood, obtained at week 0. The chain combines TRBV13 with TRBJ1-2; D gene ambiguous. For the CDR3, the DNA is TGTGCCAGCAGCTTAGGCAGAACTAACTATGGCTACACCTTC. This codes for CASSLGRTNYGYTF. Full variable domain (remainder filled in from reference TRBV13 and TRBJ1-2): AAGVIQSPRHLIKEKRETATLKCYPIPRHDTVYWYQQGPGQDPQFLISFYEKMQSDKGSIPDRFSAQQFSDYHSELNMSSLELGDSALYFCASSLGRTNYGYTFGSGTRLTVV.